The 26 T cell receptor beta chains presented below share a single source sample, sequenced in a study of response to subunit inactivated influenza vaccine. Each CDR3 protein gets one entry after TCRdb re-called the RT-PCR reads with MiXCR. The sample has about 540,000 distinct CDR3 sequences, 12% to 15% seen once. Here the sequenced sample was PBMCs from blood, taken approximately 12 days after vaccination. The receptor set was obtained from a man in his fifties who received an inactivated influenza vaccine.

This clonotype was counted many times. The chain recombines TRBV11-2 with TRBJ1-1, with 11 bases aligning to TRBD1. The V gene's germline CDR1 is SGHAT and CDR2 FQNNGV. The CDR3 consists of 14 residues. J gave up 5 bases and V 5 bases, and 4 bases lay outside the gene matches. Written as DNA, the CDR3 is TGTGCCAGCAGCCTGGACAGGGGGCGTACTGAAGCTTTCTTT. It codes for CASSLDRGRTEAFF.

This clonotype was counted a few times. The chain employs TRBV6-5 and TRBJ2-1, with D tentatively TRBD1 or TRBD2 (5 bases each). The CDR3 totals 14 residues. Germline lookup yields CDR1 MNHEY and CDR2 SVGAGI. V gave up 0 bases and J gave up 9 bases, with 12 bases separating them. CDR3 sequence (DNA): TGTGCCAGCAGTTACTCCGGCAAGGGGACTGAGCAGTTCTTC. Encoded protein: CASSYSGKGTEQFF.

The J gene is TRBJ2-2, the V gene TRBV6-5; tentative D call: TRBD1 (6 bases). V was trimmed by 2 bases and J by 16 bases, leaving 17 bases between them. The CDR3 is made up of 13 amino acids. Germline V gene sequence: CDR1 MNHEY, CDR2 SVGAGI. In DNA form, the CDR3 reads TGTGCCAGCAGTTACCGACGACAGGAATCCCCGTTTTTT. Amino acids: CASSYRRQESPFF.

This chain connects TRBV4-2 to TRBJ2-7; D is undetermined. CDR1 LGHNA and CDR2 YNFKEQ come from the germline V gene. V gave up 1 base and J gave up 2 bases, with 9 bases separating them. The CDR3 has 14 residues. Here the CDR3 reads CASSQVGRTYEQYF. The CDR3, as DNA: TGTGCCAGCAGCCAAGTTGGACGGACCTACGAGCAGTACTTC.

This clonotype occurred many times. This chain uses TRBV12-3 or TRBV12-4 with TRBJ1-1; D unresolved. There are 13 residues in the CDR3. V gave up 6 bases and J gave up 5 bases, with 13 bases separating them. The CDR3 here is CASRPTSGTEAFF. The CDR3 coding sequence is TGTGCCAGCAGGCCGACCAGCGGAACTGAAGCTTTCTTT.

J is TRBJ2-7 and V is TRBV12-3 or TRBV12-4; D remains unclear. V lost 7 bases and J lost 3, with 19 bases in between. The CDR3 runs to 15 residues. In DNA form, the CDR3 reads TGTGCCAGCAAGGCAGAACTCATACCAAACTACGAGCAGTACTTC. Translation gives CASKAELIPNYEQYF.

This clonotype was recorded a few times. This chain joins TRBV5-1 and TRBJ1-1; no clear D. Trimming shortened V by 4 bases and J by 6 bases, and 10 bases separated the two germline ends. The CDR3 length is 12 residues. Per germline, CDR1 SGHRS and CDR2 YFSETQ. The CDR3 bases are TGCGCCAGCAGCGACGGTTCCGCTGAAGCTTTCTTT. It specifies CASSDGSAEAFF.

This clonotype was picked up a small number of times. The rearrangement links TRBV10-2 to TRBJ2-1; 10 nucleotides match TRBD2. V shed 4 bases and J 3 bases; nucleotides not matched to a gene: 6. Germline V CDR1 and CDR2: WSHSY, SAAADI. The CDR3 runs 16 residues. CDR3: CASSVSGRSIYNEQFF. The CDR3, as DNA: TGCGCCAGCAGTGTTAGCGGGAGGTCCATCTACAATGAGCAGTTCTTC.

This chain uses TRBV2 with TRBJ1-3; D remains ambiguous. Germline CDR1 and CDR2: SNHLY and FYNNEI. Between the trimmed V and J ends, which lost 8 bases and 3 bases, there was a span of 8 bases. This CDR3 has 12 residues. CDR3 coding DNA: TGTGCCAGCGCCCTCAATGGAAACACCATATATTTT. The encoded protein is CASALNGNTIYF.

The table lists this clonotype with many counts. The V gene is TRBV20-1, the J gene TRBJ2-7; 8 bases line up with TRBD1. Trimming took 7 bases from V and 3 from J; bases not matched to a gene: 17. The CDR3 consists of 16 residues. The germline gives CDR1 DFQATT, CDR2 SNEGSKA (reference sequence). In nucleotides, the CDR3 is TGCAGTGTGGGGGCGAGTGTCTTGGACAGGGTCTACGAGCAGTACTTC. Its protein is CSVGASVLDRVYEQYF.

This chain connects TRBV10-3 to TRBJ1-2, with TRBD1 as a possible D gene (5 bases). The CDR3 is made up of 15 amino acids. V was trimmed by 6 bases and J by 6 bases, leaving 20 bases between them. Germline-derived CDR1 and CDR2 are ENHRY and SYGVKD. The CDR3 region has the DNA TGTGCCATCAGACCAAACGACGACAGTAGCGATGGCTACACCTTC. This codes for CAIRPNDDSSDGYTF.

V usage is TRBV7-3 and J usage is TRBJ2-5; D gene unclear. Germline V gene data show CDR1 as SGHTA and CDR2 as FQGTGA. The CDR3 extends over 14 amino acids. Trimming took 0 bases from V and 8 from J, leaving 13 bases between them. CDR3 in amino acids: CASSLTGLQGTQYF. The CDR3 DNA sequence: TGTGCCAGCAGCTTAACGGGGTTACAAGGAACCCAGTACTTC.

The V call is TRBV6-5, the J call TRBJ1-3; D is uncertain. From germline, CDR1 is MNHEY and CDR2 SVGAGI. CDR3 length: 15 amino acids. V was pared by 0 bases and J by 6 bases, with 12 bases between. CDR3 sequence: CASSYSFQDLNTIYF. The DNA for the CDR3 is TGTGCCAGCAGTTACTCTTTCCAGGACCTAAACACCATATATTTT.

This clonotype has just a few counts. The CDR3 loop reads CASSQGIYNEQFF. CDR3 DNA sequence: TGTGCCAGCAGCCAGGGTATCTACAATGAGCAGTTCTTC. The rearrangement joins TRBV12-3 or TRBV12-4 to TRBJ2-1, with TRBD1 as a possible D gene (5 bases). CDR3 size: 13 residues. The V end lost 6 bases, the J end lost 3 bases, and 9 bases lay between the germline ends.

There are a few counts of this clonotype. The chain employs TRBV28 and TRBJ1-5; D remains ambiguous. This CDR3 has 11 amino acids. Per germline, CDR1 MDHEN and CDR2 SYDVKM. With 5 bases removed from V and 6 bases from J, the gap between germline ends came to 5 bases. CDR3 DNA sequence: TGTGCCAGCAGTGGAATTCAGCCCCAGCATTTT. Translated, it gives CASSGIQPQHF. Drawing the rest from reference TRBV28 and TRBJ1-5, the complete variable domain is DVKVTQSSRYLVKRTGEKVFLECVQDMDHENMFWYRQDPGLGLRLIYFSYDVKMKEKGDIPEGYSVSREKKERFSLILESASTNQTSMYLCASSGIQPQHFGDGTRLSIL.

The CDR3 DNA reads TGTGCCAGCAGCCAAGATCCCTCTCGCACAGATACGCAGTATTTT. It codes for CASSQDPSRTDTQYF. The V and J genes are TRBV4-2 and TRBJ2-3, with no clear D. V lost 0 bases, J lost 1 base, and 8 bases lay in between. The CDR3 totals 15 residues. CDR1 and CDR2 from the germline V gene are LGHNA and YNFKEQ.

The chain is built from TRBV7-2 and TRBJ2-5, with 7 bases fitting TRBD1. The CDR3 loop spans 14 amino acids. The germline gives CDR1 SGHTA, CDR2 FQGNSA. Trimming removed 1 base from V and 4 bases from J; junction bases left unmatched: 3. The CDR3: CASSLGPGGETQYF. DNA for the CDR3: TGTGCCAGCAGCTTAGGGCCAGGGGGAGAGACCCAGTACTTC. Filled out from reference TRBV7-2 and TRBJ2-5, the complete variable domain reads GAGVSQSPSNKVTEKGKDVELRCDPISGHTALYWYRQSLGQGLEFLIYFQGNSAPDKSGLPSDRFSAERTGGSVSTLTIQRTQQEDSAVYLCASSLGPGGETQYFGPGTRLLVL.

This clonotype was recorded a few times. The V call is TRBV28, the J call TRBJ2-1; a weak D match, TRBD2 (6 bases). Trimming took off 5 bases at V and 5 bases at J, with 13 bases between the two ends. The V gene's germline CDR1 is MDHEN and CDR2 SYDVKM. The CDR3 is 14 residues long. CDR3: CASSPGLRNNEQFF. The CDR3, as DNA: TGTGCCAGCAGTCCGGGACTTCGGAACAATGAGCAGTTCTTC.

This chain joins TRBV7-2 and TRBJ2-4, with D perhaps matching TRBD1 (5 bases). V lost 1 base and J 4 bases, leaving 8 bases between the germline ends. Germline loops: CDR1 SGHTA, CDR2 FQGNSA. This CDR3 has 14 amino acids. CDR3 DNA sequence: TGTGCCAGCAGCTTAGGACAGTTGAAAAACATTCAGTACTTC. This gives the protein CASSLGQLKNIQYF.

CDR3 region: CASKGGNRNTDTQYF. In DNA form, the CDR3 reads TGCGCCAGCAAGGGAGGGAACCGAAACACAGATACGCAGTATTTT. This chain connects TRBV5-1 to TRBJ2-3; 7 nucleotides agree with TRBD2. CDR3 length: 15 amino acids. With V trimmed by 6 bases and J by 2 bases, 9 bases remained unmatched. CDR1 is SGHRS and CDR2 is YFSETQ in the germline V gene.

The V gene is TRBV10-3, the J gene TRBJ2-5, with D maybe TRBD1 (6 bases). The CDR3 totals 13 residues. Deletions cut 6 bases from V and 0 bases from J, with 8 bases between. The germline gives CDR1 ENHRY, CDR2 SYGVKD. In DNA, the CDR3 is TGTGCCATCAGGAGGGACAACCAAGAGACCCAGTACTTC. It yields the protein CAIRRDNQETQYF.

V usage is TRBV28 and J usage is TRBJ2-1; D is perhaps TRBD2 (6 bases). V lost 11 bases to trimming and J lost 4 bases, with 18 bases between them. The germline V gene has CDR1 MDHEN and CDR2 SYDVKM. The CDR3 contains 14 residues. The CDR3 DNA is TGTGCCGTAAAAGCTGGGGGGAGGTACAATGAGCAGTTCTTC. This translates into CAVKAGGRYNEQFF.

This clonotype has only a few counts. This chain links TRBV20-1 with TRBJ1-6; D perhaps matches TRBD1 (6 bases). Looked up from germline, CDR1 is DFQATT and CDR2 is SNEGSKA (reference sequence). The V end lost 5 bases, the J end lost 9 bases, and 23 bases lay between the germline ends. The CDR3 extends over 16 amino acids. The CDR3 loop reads CSAPSLDSPGTSPLHF. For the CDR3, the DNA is TGCAGTGCTCCCAGTTTGGACAGCCCTGGGACTTCACCCCTCCACTTT.

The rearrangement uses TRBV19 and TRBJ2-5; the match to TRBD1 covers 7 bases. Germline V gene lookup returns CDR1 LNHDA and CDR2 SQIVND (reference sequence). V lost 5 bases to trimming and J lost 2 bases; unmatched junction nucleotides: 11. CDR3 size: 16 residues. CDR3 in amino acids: CASSPQLGGPQETQYF. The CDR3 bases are TGTGCCAGTAGTCCCCAGCTAGGGGGCCCTCAAGAGACCCAGTACTTC.

Here the CDR3 reads CASSQEEDGYTF. CDR3 coding DNA: TGCGCCAGCAGCCAAGAGGAAGATGGCTACACCTTC. V is TRBV4-1 and J is TRBJ1-2; D gene ambiguous. This CDR3 is 12 amino acids long. Germline V lookup: CDR1 MGHRA, CDR2 YSYEKL. V shed 0 bases and J shed 6 bases, with 5 bases lying between them.

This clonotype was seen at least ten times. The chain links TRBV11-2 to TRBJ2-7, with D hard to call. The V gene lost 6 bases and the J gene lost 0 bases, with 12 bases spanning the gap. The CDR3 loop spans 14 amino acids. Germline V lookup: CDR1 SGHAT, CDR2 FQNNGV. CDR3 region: CASSRVGYSYEQYF. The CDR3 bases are TGTGCCAGCAGTCGCGTGGGGTACTCCTACGAGCAGTACTTC.